A single sample is the source of the 17 T cell receptor beta chains below, sequenced in a study of cytomegalovirus exposure and HLA in healthy donors. The PCR had 60 Vbeta and 13 Jbeta primers. Profiling relied on immunoSEQ multiplex PCR, and the TCRdb table lists in-frame clones only, not all of them. Here the sample spans 210,000 or so clones, approximately 82% being singletons. The sequencing sample was made of PBMCs. All receptors derive from a woman aged 40 to 50 in good health and CMV-seronegative.

The V and J genes are TRBV21-1 and TRBJ2-1; the table's D call, TRBD2, has no DNA check behind it. TRBV21-1 is an annotated pseudogene. The CDR3 runs 20 residues. The CDR3 spells CASSKRRTSGGALLGIEQFF. The CDR3 DNA sequence: TGTGCCAGCAGCAAGAGGCGGACTAGCGGGGGGGCCCTTTTGGGTATTGAGCAGTTCTTC.

This chain connects TRBV28 to TRBJ2-7; 11 positions match TRBD1. The length of the CDR3 is 15 residues. CDR1 and CDR2 from the germline V gene are MDHEN and SYDVKM. Trimming at V came to 6 bases and at J to 4 bases, leaving 8 bases not matched to a gene. CDR3 DNA: TGTGCCAGCAGACACGGACAGGGGGCAATGTACGAGCAGTACTTC. Amino acids: CASRHGQGAMYEQYF.

This clone turned up a few times. The chain combines TRBV7-6 with TRBJ2-3, with a tentative D call TRBD1 (5 bases). Germline values: CDR1 SGHVS, CDR2 FNYEAQ. V was trimmed by 1 base and J by 2 bases, leaving 10 bases between them. The CDR3 runs to 15 residues. CDR3 protein: CASSLGQGHTDTQYF. The CDR3 coding sequence is TGTGCCAGCAGCTTAGGCCAGGGCCACACAGATACGCAGTATTTT.

The gene calls are TRBV2 and TRBJ2-3; 12 bases match TRBD2. CDR3 size: 16 residues. J lost 1 base, V lost 6 bases, and 5 bases had no gene match. CDR1 is SNHLY, CDR2 FYNNEI, per germline. The CDR3, as DNA: TGTGCCAGCAGGAAGACTAGCGGGGGCCGCACAGATACGCAGTATTTT. Protein sequence: CASRKTSGGRTDTQYF.

This sequence joins TRBV7-3 and TRBJ2-3, with 13 bases aligning to TRBD2. This CDR3 comprises 16 residues. The trim removed 5 bases at V and 2 bases at J, leaving 4 bases unmatched. Germline loops: CDR1 SGHTA, CDR2 FQGTGA. Here the CDR3 DNA reads TGTGCCAGCAGCCGACTAGCGGGGGGCTCCACAGATACGCAGTATTTT. Protein sequence: CASSRLAGGSTDTQYF. Full variable domain (missing parts from reference TRBV7-3 and TRBJ2-3): GAGVSQTPSNKVTEKGKYVELRCDPISGHTALYWYRQSLGQGPEFLIYFQGTGAADDSGLPNDRFFAVRPEGSVSTLKIQRTERGDSAVYLCASSRLAGGSTDTQYFGPGTRLTVL.

The V and J genes are TRBV2 and TRBJ2-3; TRBD1 aligns across 7 bases. Losses at the gene ends were 7 bases for V and 3 bases for J; bases not matched to a gene: 10. In germline, CDR1 is SNHLY, CDR2 FYNNEI. The CDR3 is made up of 15 amino acids. The CDR3 sequence: CASTPDRFPTDTQYF. The CDR3 coding sequence is TGTGCCAGCACTCCGGACAGGTTCCCTACAGATACGCAGTATTTT.

The chain has TRBV5-1 and TRBJ2-2; 7 positions agree with TRBD1. CDR1 and CDR2 from the germline V gene are SGHRS and YFSETQ. CDR3 length equals 16 residues. V lost 4 bases to trimming and J lost 7 bases; unmatched junction nucleotides: 13. The CDR3 loop reads CASSATGVTGFGELFF. Written as DNA, the CDR3 is TGCGCCAGCAGCGCTACAGGGGTAACTGGATTCGGGGAGCTGTTTTTT.

V and J are TRBV27 and TRBJ2-7, with a possible D match to TRBD2 (6 bases). Between the trimmed V and J ends, which lost 5 bases and 4 bases, there was a span of 15 bases. The germline CDR1 and CDR2 sequences are MNHEY and SMNVEV (reference sequence). The CDR3 runs 14 residues. The CDR3 region is CASSPPGRSYEQYF. The CDR3 bases are TGTGCCAGCAGTCCCCCAGGGAGGTCTTACGAGCAGTACTTC.

V and J are TRBV5-4 and TRBJ2-5; 8 nucleotides align to TRBD1. The J call may be mistaken, given a closer DNA end match to TRBJ2-7. CDR3 length equals 14 residues. Germline assignment: CDR1 SGHNT and CDR2 YYREEE (reference sequence). The CDR3 nucleotides are TGTGCCAGCAGCTCGGGACAGGCAACCTACGAGCAGTACTTC. Its translation: CASSSGQATYEQYF.

The V and J genes are TRBV30 and TRBJ1-1, with 7 bases aligning to TRBD1. Germline CDR1 reads GTSNPN; CDR2 reads SVGIG (reference sequence). V lost 3 bases to trimming and J lost 6 bases; unmatched junction nucleotides: 7. This CDR3 spans 13 amino acids. CDR3 in DNA: TGTGCCTGGAGGGGTAGGGGGCTCCCTGAAGCTTTCTTT. Protein product: CAWRGRGLPEAFF.

The V call is TRBV19, the J call TRBJ1-2; weak D call: TRBD1 (5 bases). V was clipped by 2 bases and J by 0 bases, with 16 bases between them. From germline, CDR1 is LNHDA and CDR2 SQIVND (reference sequence). CDR3 length equals 17 residues. CDR3 loop: CASSIWGRASANYGYTF. CDR3 DNA sequence: TGTGCCAGTAGTATATGGGGCAGAGCCTCAGCTAACTATGGCTACACCTTC.

The V gene is TRBV7-9, the J gene TRBJ2-5; no reliable D call. This CDR3 is 11 amino acids long. Germline V gene sequence: CDR1 SEHNR, CDR2 FQNEAQ (reference sequence). V lost 4 bases and J lost 9, with 9 bases in between. CDR3 sequence: CASSSTFPQYF. DNA for the CDR3: TGTGCCAGCAGCTCAACATTTCCCCAGTACTTC.

The genes are TRBV7-2 and TRBJ2-2; 11 bases map to TRBD2. Germline V gene sequence: CDR1 SGHTA, CDR2 FQGNSA. The CDR3 totals 18 residues. The trim removed 5 bases at V and 7 bases at J, leaving 15 bases unmatched. The CDR3 DNA follows: TGTGCCAGCAGCCGCCACCCTTTAGCGGGGGGGCAGGTCGGGGAGCTGTTTTTT. It is translated as CASSRHPLAGGQVGELFF.

The J gene is TRBJ2-1, the V gene TRBV10-3; 12 bases are shared with TRBD2. The CDR3 spans 15 residues. V shed 6 bases, J shed 7 bases, and the junction held 7 bases outside the gene matches. Germline CDR1 reads ENHRY; CDR2 reads SYGVKD. The CDR3 DNA sequence: TGTGCCATCAGCTATGGACTAGCGGGGATGAATGAGCAGTTCTTC. This codes for CAISYGLAGMNEQFF.

The rearrangement links TRBV7-9 to TRBJ2-3; TRBD1 agrees at 9 bases. J was trimmed by 4 bases and V by 8 bases; bases with no gene match: 13. CDR3 length equals 16 residues. Germline-derived CDR1 and CDR2 are SEHNR and FQNEAQ (reference sequence). The CDR3 coding sequence is TGTGCCAGCTCTCCTGTGGGACAGGGATATTCAGATACGCAGTATTTT. Translating it yields CASSPVGQGYSDTQYF.

The rearrangement links TRBV18 to TRBJ1-4; no definite D call. The CDR3 has 13 amino acids. Per germline, CDR1 KGHSH and CDR2 LQKENI. Trimming left V 0 bases short and J 12 bases short, with 11 bases between. Written as DNA, the CDR3 is TGTGCCAGCTCACCACCGAGTAAGATGGAACTGTTTTTT. This encodes CASSPPSKMELFF.

The rearrangement uses TRBV2 and TRBJ2-7; 12 nucleotides line up with TRBD1. Unmatched junction bases numbered 14, after V lost 7 bases and J lost 7 bases. The CDR3 extends over 16 amino acids. CDR1 is SNHLY, CDR2 FYNNEI, per germline. The CDR3 nucleotides are TGTGCCAGCACCCCCACCGGGACAGGGGGCATCGGGGAGCAGTACTTC. Residues: CASTPTGTGGIGEQYF. Full variable domain (outside the CDR3, taken from reference TRBV2 and TRBJ2-7): EPEVTQTPSHQVTQMGQEVILRCVPISNHLYFYWYRQILGQKVEFLVSFYNNEISEKSEIFDDQFSVERPDGSNFTLKIRSTKLEDSAMYFCASTPTGTGGIGEQYFGPGTRLTVT.